This T cell receptor (beta chain) was identified during a study of blood T cell repertoires in COVID-19. Turning to the study itself: Italy, Spain and the United States were the sources of the convalescent and acute COVID-19 samples.

Those enrolled in Seattle joined during active infection and were followed longitudinally afterward. Germline V lookup: CDR1 LGHNT, CDR2 FRNRAP. The J segment lost 0 bases and the V segment lost 4 bases, leaving 4 bases of the junction unmatched. CDR3 length: 17 amino acids. Original handling: Nucleated cell number was recorded as an estimate derived from reference gene primer amplification. The repertoire was sequenced with immunoSEQ multiplex PCR; TCRdb's copy has only in-frame clones and lacks some. Clone size and V and J calls were adopted from that table, with D and trimming inferred from the DNA. Of roughly 380,000 clones listed, roughly nine tenths are singletons.

The chain carries TRBV12-5 and TRBJ1-3, with 12 bases aligning to TRBD1. The sequence came from a woman between 55 and 75 years old with COVID-19, enrolled during active disease. The sequencing input was peripheral blood. CDR3 region: CASGSGQGAISGNTIYF. The CDR3, as DNA: TGTGCTAGTGGTTCGGGACAGGGGGCGATCTCTGGAAACACCATATATTTT.